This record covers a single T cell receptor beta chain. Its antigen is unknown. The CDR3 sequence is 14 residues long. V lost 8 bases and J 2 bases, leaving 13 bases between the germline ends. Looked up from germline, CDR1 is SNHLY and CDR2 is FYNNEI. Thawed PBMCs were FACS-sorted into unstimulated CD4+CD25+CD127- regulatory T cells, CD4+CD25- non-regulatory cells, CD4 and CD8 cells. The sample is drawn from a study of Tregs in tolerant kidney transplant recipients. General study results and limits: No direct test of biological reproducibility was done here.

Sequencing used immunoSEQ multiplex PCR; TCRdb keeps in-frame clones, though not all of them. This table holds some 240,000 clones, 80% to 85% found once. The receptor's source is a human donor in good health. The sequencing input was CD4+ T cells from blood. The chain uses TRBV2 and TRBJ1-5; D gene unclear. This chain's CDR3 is CASDSIFGNQPQHF. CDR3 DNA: TGTGCCAGCGACTCCATATTCGGCAATCAGCCCCAGCATTTT.